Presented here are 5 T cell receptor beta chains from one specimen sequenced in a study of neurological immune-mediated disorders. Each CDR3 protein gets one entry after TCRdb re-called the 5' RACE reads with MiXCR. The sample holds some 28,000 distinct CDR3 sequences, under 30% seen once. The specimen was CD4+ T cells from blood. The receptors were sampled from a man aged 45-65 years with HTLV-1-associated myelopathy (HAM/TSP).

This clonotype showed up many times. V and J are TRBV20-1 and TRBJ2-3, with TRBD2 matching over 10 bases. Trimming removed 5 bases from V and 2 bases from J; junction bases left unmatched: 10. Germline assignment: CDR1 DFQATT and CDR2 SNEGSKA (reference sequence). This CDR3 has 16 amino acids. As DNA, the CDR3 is TGCAGTGCTTTCCCACCTCTAGCGGGGGACACAGATACGCAGTATTTT. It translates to CSAFPPLAGDTDTQYF.

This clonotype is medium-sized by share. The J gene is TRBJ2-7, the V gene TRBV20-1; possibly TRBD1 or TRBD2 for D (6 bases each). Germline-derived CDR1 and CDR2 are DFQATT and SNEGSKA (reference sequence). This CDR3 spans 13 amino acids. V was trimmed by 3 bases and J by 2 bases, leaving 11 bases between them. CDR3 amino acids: CSARFGGPYEQYF. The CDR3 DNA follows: TGCAGTGCTAGGTTCGGGGGCCCCTACGAGCAGTACTTC.

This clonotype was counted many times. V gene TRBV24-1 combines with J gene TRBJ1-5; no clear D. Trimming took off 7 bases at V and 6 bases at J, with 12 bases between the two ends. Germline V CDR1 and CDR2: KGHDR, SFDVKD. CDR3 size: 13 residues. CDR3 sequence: CATSGVEFQPQHF. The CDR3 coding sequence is TGTGCCACCAGCGGGGTAGAGTTTCAGCCCCAGCATTTT.

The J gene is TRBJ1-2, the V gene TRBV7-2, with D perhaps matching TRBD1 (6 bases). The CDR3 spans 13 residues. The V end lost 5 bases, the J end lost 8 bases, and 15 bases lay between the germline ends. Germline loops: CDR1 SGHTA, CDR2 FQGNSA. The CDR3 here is CASSPTGPRGYTF. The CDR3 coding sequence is TGTGCCAGCAGCCCTACAGGGCCCCGCGGCTACACCTTC.

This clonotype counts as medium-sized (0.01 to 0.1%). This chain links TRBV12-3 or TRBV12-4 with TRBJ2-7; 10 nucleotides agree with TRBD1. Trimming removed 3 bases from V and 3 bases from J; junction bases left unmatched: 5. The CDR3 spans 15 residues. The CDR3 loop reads CASSLGGQGFYEQYF. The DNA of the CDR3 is TGTGCCAGCAGTTTGGGGGGACAGGGGTTCTACGAGCAGTACTTC.